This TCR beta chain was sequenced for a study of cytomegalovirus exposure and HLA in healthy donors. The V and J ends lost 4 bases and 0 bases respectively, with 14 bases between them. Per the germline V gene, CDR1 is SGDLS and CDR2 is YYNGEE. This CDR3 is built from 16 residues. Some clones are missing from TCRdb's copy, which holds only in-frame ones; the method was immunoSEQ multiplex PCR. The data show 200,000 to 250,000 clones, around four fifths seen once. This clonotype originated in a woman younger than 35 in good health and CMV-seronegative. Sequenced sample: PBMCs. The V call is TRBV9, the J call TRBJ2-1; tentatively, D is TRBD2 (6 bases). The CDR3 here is CASSRSLASSYNEQFF. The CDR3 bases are TGTGCCAGCAGCCGTAGCCTAGCGAGCTCCTACAATGAGCAGTTCTTC.